The next 20 T cell receptor beta chains were all read from a single sample in a study of T cells after yellow fever vaccination (dated by TCRdb to about 2019). Library preparation employed 5' RACE. The run used an Illumina HiSeq 2500. Starting from the raw public reads, TCRdb applied fastp trimming at Q25, assembled clones with MiXCR and retained in-frame beta chains. Rows are unified per CDR3 protein, each entry keeping the most common DNA and genes. Here the sample has 300,000 to 400,000 distinct CDR3 sequences; 8.7% occur a single time. The ten largest make up more than 15% of the sample. According to the study, the label for this sample's treatment or condition signals: live attenuated yellow fever vaccine strain. The sample was PBMCs, taken on the day of the first yellow fever vaccination. The receptors stem from a man aged 18 to 30 who received the YFV17D yellow fever vaccine.

This clonotype occurred a few times. The chain has TRBV5-1 and TRBJ2-7; D may be TRBD1 (6 bases). The CDR3 consists of 14 residues. V lost 9 bases and J 2 bases, leaving 18 bases between the germline ends. Germline lookup yields CDR1 SGHRS and CDR2 YFSETQ. CDR3 amino acids: CAIVKRDKTYEQYF. The CDR3 DNA reads as TGCGCCATCGTGAAGAGGGACAAGACCTACGAGCAGTACTTC.

This clonotype was seen more than once but under ten times. The V and J genes are TRBV18 and TRBJ1-3; D gene ambiguous. Looked up from germline, CDR1 is KGHSH and CDR2 is LQKENI. Trimming stripped 1 base from V and 4 bases from J, with 20 bases between. The CDR3 covers 18 residues. CDR3: CASSPQLVGGSFGNTIYF. The CDR3 nucleotides are TGTGCCAGCTCACCACAACTGGTCGGAGGGTCGTTCGGAAACACCATATATTTT.

This clonotype appeared many times. The chain couples TRBV20-1 to TRBJ2-7, with D unclear. CDR1 DFQATT and CDR2 SNEGSKA come from the germline V gene (reference sequence). Trimming took 3 bases from V and 2 from J, leaving 11 bases between them. This CDR3 is built from 13 residues. CDR3 amino acids: CSARLGHAYEQYF. CDR3 sequence (DNA): TGCAGTGCTAGGCTGGGCCATGCCTACGAGCAGTACTTC.

This clonotype was counted only a few times. This rearrangement joins TRBV2 to TRBJ1-2; D is possibly TRBD1 (6 bases). The CDR3 has 17 residues. Per germline, CDR1 SNHLY and CDR2 FYNNEI. V lost 4 bases and J lost 1, with 19 bases in between. CDR3 region: CASSVGRTVINNYGYTF. In nucleotides, the CDR3 is TGTGCCAGCAGTGTAGGGCGGACAGTTATCAATAACTATGGCTACACCTTC.

V usage is TRBV25-1 and J usage is TRBJ1-5; D unclear. The CDR3 spans 17 residues. V was shortened by 1 base and J by 9 bases, with 22 bases between the two germline ends. The germline V gene encodes CDR1 MGHDK and CDR2 SYGVNS. CDR3 sequence (DNA): TGTGCCAGCAGTGAATGTCAGGAGGGAGGAGGACGTCGGCCCCAGCATTTT. This sequence encodes CASSECQEGGGRRPQHF.

This sequence joins TRBV19 and TRBJ1-2; no reliable D call. V lost 7 bases and J lost 4, with 13 bases in between. In germline, CDR1 is LNHDA, CDR2 SQIVND (reference sequence). The CDR3 runs 13 residues. CDR3 region: CASTLGTLYGYTF. The CDR3 coding sequence is TGTGCCAGTACCTTGGGAACTCTCTATGGCTACACCTTC.

The rearrangement links TRBV7-9 to TRBJ2-5; the match to TRBD2 covers 11 bases. Germline CDR1 SEHNR, CDR2 FQNEAQ (reference sequence). CDR3 length: 15 amino acids. V was pared by 4 bases and J by 3 bases, with 4 bases of the junction left unmatched. The CDR3 sequence is CASSSMGLAEETQYF. Here the CDR3 DNA reads TGTGCCAGCAGCTCCATGGGACTAGCGGAAGAGACCCAGTACTTC. Full variable domain (missing parts from reference TRBV7-9 and TRBJ2-5): DTGVSQNPRHKITKRGQNVTFRCDPISEHNRLYWYRQTLGQGPEFLTYFQNEAQLEKSRLLSDRFSAERPKGSFSTLEIQRTEQGDSAMYLCASSSMGLAEETQYFGPGTRLLVL.

In this sample, this clonotype turned up a few times. The V gene is TRBV7-9, the J gene TRBJ2-3, with D tentatively TRBD2 (6 bases). With 4 bases removed from V and 3 bases from J, the gap between germline ends came to 14 bases. Germline V gives CDR1 SEHNR, CDR2 FQNEAQ (reference sequence). This CDR3 has 15 amino acids. The CDR3 DNA sequence: TGTGCCAGCAGCTCGCTATACCGGGGGACAGATACGCAGTATTTT. This codes for CASSSLYRGTDTQYF.

V usage is TRBV19 and J usage is TRBJ1-4, with 11 bases that match TRBD1. This CDR3 is built from 16 residues. V was pared by 5 bases and J by 2 bases, with 4 bases of the junction left unmatched. Germline V gene lookup returns CDR1 LNHDA and CDR2 SQIVND (reference sequence). Written as DNA, the CDR3 is TGTGCCAGTAGTTCCTGGACAGGGGGCACTAATGAAAAACTGTTTTTT. It codes for CASSSWTGGTNEKLFF. Using reference TRBV19 and TRBJ1-4 for the parts outside the CDR3, the full variable domain is DGGITQSPKYLFRKEGQNVTLSCEQNLNHDAMYWYRQDPGQGLRLIYYSQIVNDFQKGDIAEGYSVSREKKESFPLTVTSAQKNPTAFYLCASSSWTGGTNEKLFFGSGTQLSVL.

This clonotype has ten or more counts. The rearrangement uses TRBV12-3 or TRBV12-4 and TRBJ2-3; 8 bases line up with TRBD1. The CDR3 totals 15 residues. The trim removed 6 bases at V and 2 bases at J, leaving 7 bases unmatched. CDR3 nucleotides: TGTGCCAGCAGCAGGACAGGGACCTACACAGATACGCAGTATTTT. Translating gives CASSRTGTYTDTQYF.

V usage is TRBV12-3 or TRBV12-4 and J usage is TRBJ2-7; 9 positions agree with TRBD1. The CDR3 consists of 13 residues. V lost 6 bases to trimming and J lost 5 bases; unmatched junction nucleotides: 5. Here the CDR3 DNA reads TGTGCCAGCAGCCGAGGGACAGGGCACGAGCAGTACTTC. It translates to CASSRGTGHEQYF.

This clonotype was seen at least ten times. The V and J genes are TRBV7-2 and TRBJ1-5; 7 bases agree with TRBD1. J lost 7 bases, V lost 5 bases, and 8 bases had no gene match. Germline lookup yields CDR1 SGHTA and CDR2 FQGNSA. CDR3 size: 14 residues. DNA for the CDR3: TGTGCCAGCAGCCTGAACAGGGGAGAACAGCCCCAGCATTTT. It encodes CASSLNRGEQPQHF.

This clonotype was picked up a small number of times. The chain uses TRBV3-1 and TRBJ2-3, with D possibly TRBD1 on 5 matching bases. Germline V gene lookup returns CDR1 LGHDT and CDR2 YNNKEL (reference sequence). CDR3 length equals 17 residues. V was pared by 0 bases and J by 0 bases, with 13 bases between. CDR3 sequence reads: CASSQDPTASSTDTQYF. CDR3 nucleotides: TGTGCCAGCAGCCAAGATCCGACAGCCTCTAGCACAGATACGCAGTATTTT.

This clonotype was found a few times. CDR3 bases: TGCGCCAGCAGCCAAGTCCTAAGGACTAGCGGGGGGGGGCCCCAGTACTTC. The encoded protein is CASSQVLRTSGGGPQYF. V is TRBV4-1 and J is TRBJ2-5; 15 bases are shared with TRBD2. The CDR3 loop spans 17 amino acids. The V segment lost 1 base and the J segment 9 bases; nucleotides outside the gene matches: 9. The germline gives CDR1 MGHRA, CDR2 YSYEKL.

This clonotype was counted only a few times. The gene calls are TRBV7-9 and TRBJ1-1, with D possibly being TRBD1 (6 bases). CDR1 and CDR2 (germline): SEHNR, FQNEAQ (reference sequence). Between the trimmed V and J ends, which lost 2 bases and 6 bases, there was a span of 16 bases. The CDR3 has 15 amino acids. The CDR3 coding sequence is TGTGCCAGCAGCTTAATCAGGGGTGGAGTGGCTGAAGCTTTCTTT. This sequence encodes CASSLIRGGVAEAFF.

This clonotype has just a few counts. The chain links TRBV7-9 to TRBJ1-1, with D perhaps matching TRBD1 (5 bases). Per the germline V gene, CDR1 is SEHNR and CDR2 is FQNEAQ (reference sequence). Trimming stripped 3 bases from V and 2 bases from J, with 16 bases between. The CDR3 consists of 16 residues. As DNA, the CDR3 is TGTGCCAGCAGCTTGGGGCCCCTAACTGATAACACTGAAGCTTTCTTT. Amino acids: CASSLGPLTDNTEAFF.

In this sample, this clonotype turned up many times. The chain employs TRBV5-1 and TRBJ2-1; 12 bases line up with TRBD1. The V gene end was trimmed by 3 bases and the J gene end by 8 bases; junction bases not matched to a gene: 9. The CDR3 length is 16 residues. Per germline, CDR1 SGHRS and CDR2 YFSETQ. The CDR3 sequence is CASSWNTGQGAHEQFF. The CDR3 DNA reads TGCGCCAGCAGCTGGAATACGGGACAGGGGGCACATGAGCAGTTCTTC. Full variable domain (missing parts from reference TRBV5-1 and TRBJ2-1): KAGVTQTPRYLIKTRGQQVTLSCSPISGHRSVSWYQQTPGQGLQFLFEYFSETQRNKGNFPGRFSGRQFSNSRSEMNVSTLELGDSALYLCASSWNTGQGAHEQFFGPGTRLTVL.

This clonotype was found a few times. V gene TRBV24-1 combines with J gene TRBJ2-1; TRBD2 aligns across 7 bases. J lost 8 bases, V lost 7 bases, and 10 bases had no gene match. Germline V gene lookup returns CDR1 KGHDR and CDR2 SFDVKD. CDR3 size: 14 residues. As DNA, the CDR3 is TGTGCCACCAGGGATGAAGGGGAGGGGTATGAGCAGTTCTTC. This sequence encodes CATRDEGEGYEQFF.

This clonotype has a handful of counts. The V call is TRBV12-3 or TRBV12-4, the J call TRBJ2-3; D call uncertain. The CDR3 is 12 amino acids. V was cut by 4 bases and J by 5 bases, with 7 bases left in between. The CDR3 bases are TGTGCCAGCAGTTCCTCTAGAGATACGCAGTATTTT. It codes for CASSSSRDTQYF.

J is TRBJ2-1 and V is TRBV29-1; 9 nucleotides line up with TRBD1. This CDR3 has 12 residues. V gave up 6 bases and J gave up 9 bases; unmatched junction bases: 6. Germline values: CDR1 SQVTM, CDR2 ANQGSEA. CDR3 protein: CSVEDRGGEQFF. The CDR3, as DNA: TGCAGCGTCGAGGACAGGGGCGGTGAGCAGTTCTTC.